This T cell receptor (beta chain) was sequenced in a study of cytomegalovirus exposure and HLA in healthy donors. Points from the study as a whole: In most subjects, TCR beta sequences reportedly gave accurate predictions of HLA-A and HLA-B alleles.

PCR amplification relied on 60 Vbeta primers (plus 13 Jbeta primers). Only in-frame clones appear in the TCRdb table, and some are missing; sequencing was by immunoSEQ multiplex PCR. The table counts tens of thousands of clones; 3% to 4% lies in the top ten. Germline V gene data show CDR1 as SEHNR and CDR2 as FQNEAQ (reference sequence). The CDR3 sequence is 15 residues long. The J segment lost 0 bases and the V segment lost 5 bases, leaving 6 bases of the junction unmatched. As for this clone: Antigen unknown.

The genes are TRBV7-9 and TRBJ1-1; 7 bases are shared with TRBD1. Material for sequencing was PBMCs. This TCR was sampled from a man younger than 30 in good health and CMV-seropositive. The CDR3 loop reads CASSLGTVMNTEAFF. The CDR3 coding sequence is TGTGCCAGCAGCCTAGGGACAGTTATGAACACTGAAGCTTTCTTT.